The T cell receptor (beta chain) under discussion was sequenced for a study of T cells in Graves' hyperthyroidism and ophthalmopathy (dated by TCRdb to the late 2010s). As for the study more broadly: Peripheral blood samples were taken at the time of initial diagnosis, prior to any treatment. To identify distinguishing TCR V-J signatures, a discovery cohort of some 100 patients was used, comprising 43 with Graves' ophthalmopathy and around 60 with stable Graves' hyperthyroidism. An independent validation cohort of under 20 hyperthyroidism patients and about 16 patients who later progressed to ophthalmopathy tested prospective prediction of ophthalmopathy. The roughly 91 discovery patients were randomly divided into training and test sets at a 7:3 ratio. Thyroid tissue and blood T-cell repertoires from about six Graves' hyperthyroidism patients were also compared in the study. Once sampling was done, hyperthyroidism patients were given methimazole at a starting dose of 30 mg daily, whereas ophthalmopathy patients were given high-dose intravenous methylprednisolone. TCR Vbeta CDR3 sequencing of around 130 peripheral blood samples (around 45 ophthalmopathy, 75 hyperthyroidism and 17 progressor patients) is reported in the paper.

Results the study describes overall, beyond this receptor: In cross-validation, a model built on a 13 V-J signature told ophthalmopathy apart from stable hyperthyroidism with 85% to 90% sensitivity and around 83% specificity, and in testing the same model reached 80%/75%. Sample size was not statistically predetermined, and investigators were not blinded to group allocation. In validation, the model predicted progression to ophthalmopathy with approximately 69% sensitivity and approximately 78% specificity, a median of 6.5 months before onset. Most expanded thyroid clonotypes (frequency above 0.001) were also detected in blood, suggesting blood repertoires may reflect thyroid immune responses.

Stable Graves' hyperthyroidism was defined as the absence of progression to ophthalmopathy over 18 months of follow-up. Hyperthyroidism patients were newly diagnosed, with disease duration under 2 months, and aged 18 to 65 years. Patients with uncontrolled infections, other autoimmune diseases, pregnancy or lactation were excluded. Clinical symptoms, serum thyroxine and TRAb, thyroid ultrasound, and orbital computed tomography formed the basis for the diagnoses. PBMCs were separated from about 10 ml of fresh peripheral blood using Ficoll-Paque density gradient centrifugation. Trizol reagent was used to extract total RNA, and RNA quality was then checked on an Agilent 2100 Bioanalyzer. The TCR beta CDR3 regions were amplified from RNA transcripts. A first-round RT-PCR of the TCR CDR3 used the HTBI primer set with the Qiagen OneStep RT-PCR kit. A second multiplex PCR round built the libraries, followed by size selection and purification. Paired-end sequencing of the libraries was performed with 100 bp reads on an Illumina HiSeq2000. Regarding the original processing steps: SOAPnuke was used to process the raw data, with reads discarded if the reads contained adapters or uncalled bases, had a mean Phred below 15, or lacked an exact constant-primer or identifier match. COPE v1.2.5 was used to merge the high-quality paired reads, and each unique nucleotide sequence was defined as a clonotype. Clonotypes were aligned to IMGT TRBV, TRBD and TRBJ reference segments using MiTCR v1.1. The analysis was restricted to V-J combinations with a frequency above 0.0001, which together covered 99.2% of the repertoires. A TCS score was defined as the ratio of F50 (clonal expansion) to E x V (chaos), with BLOSUM62-based TCRdist applied between CDR3 peptides within each V-J. Welch's t-statistics and random forest reduced just over 500 V-J features to roughly 13, which were used in a naive Bayes classifier (R e1071). Using fastp at Q25 and MiXCR, TCRdb reprocessed the public reads and kept productive beta chains. CDR3 protein sequences are deduplicated, and each keeps its most common genes and DNA. The V and J calls, along with clone size, are taken from TCRdb and not from the paper's own processing. For this sample there are some 770,000 distinct CDR3 sequences; about 15% appear just once. The ten largest clones add up to roughly 8% of the sample.

The CDR3 covers 14 residues, taking in both the cysteine and the phenylalanine. Just the 42-base CDR3 DNA is kept, in frame starting at base 1. Looking up the germline V gene (reference sequence) yields CDR1 LNHDA and CDR2 SQIVND. Relative to germline, V is 1 base shorter and J is 5 bases shorter, with 11 bases between their ends. Concerning this clonotype itself: The antigen it recognizes is unknown. No quality values exist for individual bases; no much larger clone is one base distant.

The V and J genes are TRBV19 and TRBJ1-1, with the D segment identity uncertain. The sequence was collected from a man aged 18 to 30 with Graves' hyperthyroidism. Source material: blood. CDR3 sequence: CASSIAEGWTEAFF. The DNA sequence is TGTGCCAGTAGTATAGCGGAGGGATGGACTGAAGCTTTCTTT. With the rest looked up from the reference TRBV19 and TRBJ1-1 genes rather than sequenced, the full variable domain is DGGITQSPKYLFRKEGQNVTLSCEQNLNHDAMYWYRQDPGQGLRLIYYSQIVNDFQKGDIAEGYSVSREKKESFPLTVTSAQKNPTAFYLCASSIAEGWTEAFFGQGTRLTVV.